What follows describes a single TCR beta chain. The CDR3 runs to 14 residues. Germline assignment: CDR1 SGHNT and CDR2 YYREEE (reference sequence). V dropped 4 bases and J dropped 0 bases, with 8 bases sitting between them. The data originate from a study of blood T cell repertoires in COVID-19. Study context: Specimens from acute and convalescent COVID-19 originated in the United States, Italy and Spain. The analysed material was cDNA or gDNA that came from T cells, B-cell-depleted T cells, or PBMCs.

As originally analysed: Reference gene primer amplification gave nucleated cell count estimates. The method was immunoSEQ multiplex PCR; TCRdb's version includes in-frame clones alone and lacks a portion of them. V, J and clone size are those of that table, while D and trimming were read from the DNA. Of about 74,000 clones detected, 85% to 90% appear once; the ten largest clones hold around 1.9%. Sequencing was performed on peripheral blood. The chain recombines TRBV5-4 with TRBJ2-1, with D possibly matching TRBD2 (5 bases). The source of this sequence is a woman older than 75 with active or convalescent COVID-19. The CDR3 DNA follows: TGTGCCAGCAGCCCCGCGGGCTCCTACAATGAGCAGTTCTTC. Encoded protein: CASSPAGSYNEQFF.